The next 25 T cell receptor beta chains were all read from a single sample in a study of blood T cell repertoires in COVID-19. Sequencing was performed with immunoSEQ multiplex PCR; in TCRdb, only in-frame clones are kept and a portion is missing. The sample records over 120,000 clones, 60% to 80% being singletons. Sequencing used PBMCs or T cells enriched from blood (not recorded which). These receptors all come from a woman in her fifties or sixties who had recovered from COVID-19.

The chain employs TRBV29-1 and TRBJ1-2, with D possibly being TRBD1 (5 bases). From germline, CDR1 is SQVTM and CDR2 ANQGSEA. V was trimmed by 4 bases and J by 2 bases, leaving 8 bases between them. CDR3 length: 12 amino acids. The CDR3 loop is CSVATGNYGYTF. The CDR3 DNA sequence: TGCAGCGTTGCAACAGGCAACTATGGCTACACCTTC.

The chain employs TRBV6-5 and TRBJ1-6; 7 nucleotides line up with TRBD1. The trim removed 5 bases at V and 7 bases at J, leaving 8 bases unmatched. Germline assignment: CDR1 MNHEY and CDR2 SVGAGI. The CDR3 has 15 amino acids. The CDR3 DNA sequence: TGTGCCAGCAGTCCACCGACAGGGATGAATTCACCCCTCCACTTT. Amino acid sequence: CASSPPTGMNSPLHF.

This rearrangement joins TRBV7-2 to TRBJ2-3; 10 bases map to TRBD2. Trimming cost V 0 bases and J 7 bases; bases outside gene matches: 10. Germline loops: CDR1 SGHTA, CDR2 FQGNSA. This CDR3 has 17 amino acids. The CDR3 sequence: CASSLATSSGSRNTQYF. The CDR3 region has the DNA TGTGCCAGCAGCTTAGCGACTTCTAGCGGGAGTAGAAATACGCAGTATTTT.

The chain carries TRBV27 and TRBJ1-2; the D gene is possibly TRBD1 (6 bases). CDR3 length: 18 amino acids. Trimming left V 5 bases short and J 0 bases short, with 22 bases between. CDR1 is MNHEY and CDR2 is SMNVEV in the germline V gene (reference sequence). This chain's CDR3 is CASSPKQGAQGANYGYTF. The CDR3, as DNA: TGTGCCAGCAGTCCAAAACAGGGAGCCCAAGGAGCTAACTATGGCTACACCTTC.

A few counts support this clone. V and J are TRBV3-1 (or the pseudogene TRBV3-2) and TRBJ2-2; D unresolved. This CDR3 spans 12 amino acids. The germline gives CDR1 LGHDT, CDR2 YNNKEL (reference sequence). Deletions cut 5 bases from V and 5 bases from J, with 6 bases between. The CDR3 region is CASSLTTGELFF. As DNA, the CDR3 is TGTGCCAGCAGCTTGACAACCGGGGAGCTGTTTTTT.

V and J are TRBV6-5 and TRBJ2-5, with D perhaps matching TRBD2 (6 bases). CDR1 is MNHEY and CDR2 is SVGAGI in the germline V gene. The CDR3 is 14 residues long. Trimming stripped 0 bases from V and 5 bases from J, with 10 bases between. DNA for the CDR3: TGTGCCAGCAGTTACTCGGGGGGAGGCGAGACCCAGTACTTC. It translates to CASSYSGGGETQYF.

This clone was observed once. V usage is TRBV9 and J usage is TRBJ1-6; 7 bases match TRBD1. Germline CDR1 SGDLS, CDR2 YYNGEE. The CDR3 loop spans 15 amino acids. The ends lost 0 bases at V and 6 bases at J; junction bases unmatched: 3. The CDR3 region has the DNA TGTGCCAGCAGCGTAGGACAGGGCCCTAATTCACCCCTCCACTTT. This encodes CASSVGQGPNSPLHF. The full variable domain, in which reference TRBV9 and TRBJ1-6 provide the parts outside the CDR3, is DSGVTQTPKHLITATGQRVTLRCSPRSGDLSVYWYQQSLDQGLQFLIQYYNGEERAKGNILERFSAQQFPDLHSELNLSSLELGDSALYFCASSVGQGPNSPLHFGNGTRLTVT.

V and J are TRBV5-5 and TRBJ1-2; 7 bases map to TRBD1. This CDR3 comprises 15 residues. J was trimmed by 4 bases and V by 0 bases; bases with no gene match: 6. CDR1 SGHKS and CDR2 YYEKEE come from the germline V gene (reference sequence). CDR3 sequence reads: CASSLADRAIYGYTF. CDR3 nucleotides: TGTGCCAGCAGCTTGGCCGACAGGGCTATCTATGGCTACACCTTC.

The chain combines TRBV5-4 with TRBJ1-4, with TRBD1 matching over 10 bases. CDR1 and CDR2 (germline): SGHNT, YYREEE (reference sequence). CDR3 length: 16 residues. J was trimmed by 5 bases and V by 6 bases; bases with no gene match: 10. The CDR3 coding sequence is TGTGCCAGCACTACGAGACAGGGGGCTTCAAATGAAAAACTGTTTTTT. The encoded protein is CASTTRQGASNEKLFF.

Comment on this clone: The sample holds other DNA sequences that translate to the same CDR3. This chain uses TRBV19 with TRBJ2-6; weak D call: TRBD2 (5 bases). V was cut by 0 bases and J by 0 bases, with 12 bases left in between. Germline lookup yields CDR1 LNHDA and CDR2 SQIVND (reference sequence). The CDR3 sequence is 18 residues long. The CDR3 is CASSIDLPGSSGANVLTF. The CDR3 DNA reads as TGTGCCAGTAGTATAGATCTGCCGGGGAGCTCTGGGGCCAACGTCCTGACTTTC.

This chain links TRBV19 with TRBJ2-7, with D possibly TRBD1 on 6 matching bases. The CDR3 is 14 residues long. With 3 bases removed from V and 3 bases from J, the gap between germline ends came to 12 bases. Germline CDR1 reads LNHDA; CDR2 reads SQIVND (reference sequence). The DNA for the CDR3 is TGTGCCAGTAGTATCCGGACAGCAGTCTACGAGCAGTACTTC. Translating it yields CASSIRTAVYEQYF.

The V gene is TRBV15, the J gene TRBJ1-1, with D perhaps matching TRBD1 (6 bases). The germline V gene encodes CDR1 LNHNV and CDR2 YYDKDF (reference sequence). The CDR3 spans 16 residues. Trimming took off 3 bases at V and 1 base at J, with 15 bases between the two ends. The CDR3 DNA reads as TGTGCCACCAGCAGCCACGGACAGAGCGGGAACACTGAAGCTTTCTTT. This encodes CATSSHGQSGNTEAFF.

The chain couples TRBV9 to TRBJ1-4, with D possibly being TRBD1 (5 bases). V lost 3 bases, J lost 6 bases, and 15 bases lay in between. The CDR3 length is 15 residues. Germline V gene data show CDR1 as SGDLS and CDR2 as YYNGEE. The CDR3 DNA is TGTGCCAGCAGCGCAGGGATAGGAGGGGATGAAAAACTGTTTTTT. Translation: CASSAGIGGDEKLFF.

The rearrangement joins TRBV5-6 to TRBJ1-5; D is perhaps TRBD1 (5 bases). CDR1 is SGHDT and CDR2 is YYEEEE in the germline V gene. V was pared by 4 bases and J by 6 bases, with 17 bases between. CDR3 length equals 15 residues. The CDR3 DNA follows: TGTGCCAGCAGCCGCGGGGGTGGGTTGAGTCAGCCCCAGCATTTT. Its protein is CASSRGGGLSQPQHF.

The CDR3 DNA follows: TGTGCCAGCAGCTTGGCCCATCAGAGGGACAATGAGCAGTTCTTC. Protein: CASSLAHQRDNEQFF. The V and J genes are TRBV5-4 and TRBJ2-1, with a weak D call TRBD2 (5 bases). The V end lost 0 bases, the J end lost 5 bases, and 12 bases lay between the germline ends. Per the germline V gene, CDR1 is SGHNT and CDR2 is YYREEE (reference sequence). The CDR3 contains 15 residues.

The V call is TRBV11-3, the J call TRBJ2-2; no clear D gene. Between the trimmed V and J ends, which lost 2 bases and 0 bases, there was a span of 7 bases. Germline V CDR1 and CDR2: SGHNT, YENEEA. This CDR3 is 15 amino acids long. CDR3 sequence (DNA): TGTGCCAGCAGCTTATCCTACGCGAACACCGGGGAGCTGTTTTTT. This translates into CASSLSYANTGELFF.

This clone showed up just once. CDR3 amino acids: CASSSKLRERHTGELFF. In DNA, the CDR3 is TGTGCCAGCAGTTCAAAGTTACGGGAGCGGCACACCGGGGAGCTGTTTTTT. The chain employs TRBV27 and TRBJ2-2, with D maybe TRBD2 (6 bases). Germline V CDR1 and CDR2: MNHEY, SMNVEV (reference sequence). The CDR3 covers 17 residues. Trimming took off 4 bases at V and 3 bases at J, with 18 bases between the two ends.

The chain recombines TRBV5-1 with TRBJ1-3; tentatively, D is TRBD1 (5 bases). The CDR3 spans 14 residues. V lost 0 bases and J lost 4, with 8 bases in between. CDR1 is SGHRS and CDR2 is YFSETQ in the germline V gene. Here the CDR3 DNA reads TGCGCCAGCAGCTTGGATACAGGCGGAAACACCATATATTTT. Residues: CASSLDTGGNTIYF.

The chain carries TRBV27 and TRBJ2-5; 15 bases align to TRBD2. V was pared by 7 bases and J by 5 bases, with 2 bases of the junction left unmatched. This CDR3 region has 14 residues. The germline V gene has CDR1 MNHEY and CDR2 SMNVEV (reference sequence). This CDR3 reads CASTGTSGGETQYF. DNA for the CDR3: TGTGCCAGCACTGGGACTAGCGGGGGGGAGACCCAGTACTTC.

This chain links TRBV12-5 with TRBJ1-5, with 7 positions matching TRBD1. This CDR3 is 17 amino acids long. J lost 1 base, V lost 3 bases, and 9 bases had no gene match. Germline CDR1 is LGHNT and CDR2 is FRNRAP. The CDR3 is CASGFLAGGGSNQPQHF. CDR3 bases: TGTGCTAGTGGTTTTCTGGCAGGGGGTGGAAGCAATCAGCCCCAGCATTTT.

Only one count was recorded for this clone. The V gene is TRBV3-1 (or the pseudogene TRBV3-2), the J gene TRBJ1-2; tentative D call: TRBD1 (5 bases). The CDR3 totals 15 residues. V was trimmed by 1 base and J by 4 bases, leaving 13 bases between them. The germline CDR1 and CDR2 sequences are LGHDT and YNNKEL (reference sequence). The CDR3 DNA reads TGTGCCAGCAGCCAAGGCGGAAGGGGAATCTATGGCTACACCTTC. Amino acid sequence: CASSQGGRGIYGYTF.

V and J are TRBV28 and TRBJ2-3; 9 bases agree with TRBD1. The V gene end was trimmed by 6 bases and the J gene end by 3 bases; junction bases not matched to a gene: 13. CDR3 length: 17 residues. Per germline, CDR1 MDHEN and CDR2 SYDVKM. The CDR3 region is CASSPINPGTGTDTQYF. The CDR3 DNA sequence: TGTGCCAGCAGCCCCATAAATCCCGGGACAGGGACAGATACGCAGTATTTT.

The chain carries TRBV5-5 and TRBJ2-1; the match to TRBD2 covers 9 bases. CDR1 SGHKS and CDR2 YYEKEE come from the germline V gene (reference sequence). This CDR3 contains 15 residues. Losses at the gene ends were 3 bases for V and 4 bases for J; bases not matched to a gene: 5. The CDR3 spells CASSSGLAVYNEQFF. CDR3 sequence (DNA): TGTGCCAGCAGCTCGGGACTAGCAGTATACAATGAGCAGTTCTTC. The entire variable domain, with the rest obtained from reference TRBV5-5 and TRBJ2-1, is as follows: DAGVTQSPTHLIKTRGQQVTLRCSPISGHKSVSWYQQVLGQGPQFIFQYYEKEERGRGNFPDRFSARQFPNYSSELNVNALLLGDSALYLCASSSGLAVYNEQFFGPGTRLTVL.

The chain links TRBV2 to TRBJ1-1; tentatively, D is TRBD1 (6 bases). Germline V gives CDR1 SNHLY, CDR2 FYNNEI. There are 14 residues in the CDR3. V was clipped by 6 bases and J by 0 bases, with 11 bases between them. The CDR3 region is CASRQGSLNTEAFF. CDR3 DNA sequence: TGTGCCAGCAGACAGGGATCCCTGAACACTGAAGCTTTCTTT. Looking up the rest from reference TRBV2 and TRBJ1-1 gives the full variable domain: EPEVTQTPSHQVTQMGQEVILRCVPISNHLYFYWYRQILGQKVEFLVSFYNNEISEKSEIFDDQFSVERPDGSNFTLKIRSTKLEDSAMYFCASRQGSLNTEAFFGQGTRLTVV.

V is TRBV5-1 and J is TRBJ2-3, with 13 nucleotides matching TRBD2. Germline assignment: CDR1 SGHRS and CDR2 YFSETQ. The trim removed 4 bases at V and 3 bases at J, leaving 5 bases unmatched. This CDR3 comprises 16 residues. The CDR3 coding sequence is TGCGCCAGCAGCCCAGGACTAGCGGGGGTAACAGATACGCAGTATTTT. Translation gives CASSPGLAGVTDTQYF.